The 24 T cell receptor beta chains below come from one sample, sequenced in a study of OX40 agonist ivuxolimab in advanced cancers. Here immunoSEQ multiplex PCR was the method, and the copy in TCRdb shows in-frame clones only, minus some. The sample holds 25,000 to 35,000 clones; roughly nine tenths are singletons and the top ten take around 27%. Sequencing used CD4+ or CD8+ T cells sorted from blood, obtained in a trial of the OX40 agonist ivuxolimab. These receptor sequences come from an adult with an advanced solid tumor such as melanoma, head and neck, liver or kidney cancer.

The V and J genes are TRBV5-4 and TRBJ2-5; tentatively, D is TRBD1 (7 bases). Germline CDR1 reads SGHNT; CDR2 reads YYREEE (reference sequence). The length of the CDR3 is 16 residues. V was shortened by 4 bases and J by 4 bases, with 20 bases between the two germline ends. The CDR3 bases are TGTGCCAGCAGCCTAGGGACAGTCGACGGGGGAGAGACCCAGTACTTC. This translates into CASSLGTVDGGETQYF.

V and J are TRBV9 and TRBJ2-7; the match to TRBD1 covers 11 bases. Germline loops: CDR1 SGDLS, CDR2 YYNGEE. The J segment lost 1 base and the V segment lost 4 bases, leaving 4 bases of the junction unmatched. The CDR3 length is 15 residues. The CDR3: CASSIGTGGSYEQYF. The CDR3 bases are TGTGCCAGCAGCATTGGGACAGGGGGATCCTACGAGCAGTACTTC.

This chain uses TRBV6-5 with TRBJ1-1; D is ambiguous. There are 16 residues in the CDR3. The germline CDR1 and CDR2 sequences are MNHEY and SVGAGI. The ends were cut back, 0 bases at V and 1 base at J, with 12 bases in the middle. CDR3 nucleotides: TGTGCCAGCAGTTACTCGATCACAGAGAGGAACACTGAAGCTTTCTTT. It is translated as CASSYSITERNTEAFF.

V is TRBV4-1 and J is TRBJ1-5; D unresolved. Germline V CDR1 and CDR2: MGHRA, YSYEKL. The CDR3 length is 16 residues. Trimming took off 0 bases at V and 0 bases at J, with 9 bases between the two ends. The CDR3 loop reads CASSQESAYSNQPQHF. CDR3 DNA sequence: TGCGCCAGCAGCCAAGAATCCGCGTATAGCAATCAGCCCCAGCATTTT.

The chain combines TRBV2 with TRBJ2-5; 11 nucleotides align to TRBD2. The CDR3 consists of 18 residues. The germline V gene has CDR1 SNHLY and CDR2 FYNNEI. J lost 5 bases, V lost 4 bases, and 15 bases had no gene match. CDR3 coding DNA: TGTGCCAGCAGTGTGTGGAATGAGACTAGCGGGACGCGGGAGACCCAGTACTTC. This translates into CASSVWNETSGTRETQYF.

The gene calls are TRBV7-3 and TRBJ1-1; TRBD1 matches 9 bases. From germline, CDR1 is SGHTA and CDR2 FQGTGA. There are 15 residues in the CDR3. The V segment lost 1 base and the J segment 4 bases; nucleotides outside the gene matches: 4. The DNA for the CDR3 is TGTGCCAGCAGCTTAATGAGGACAGGGGCCACTGAAGCTTTCTTT. Protein: CASSLMRTGATEAFF.

The count of this clone is one. The genes are TRBV28 and TRBJ2-6; 8 bases agree with TRBD1. Germline lookup yields CDR1 MDHEN and CDR2 SYDVKM. The CDR3 sequence is 15 residues long. V gave up 6 bases and J gave up 3 bases; unmatched junction bases: 4. CDR3 nucleotides: TGTGCCAGCAGCGCCAGGGGGCTTGGGGCCAACGTCCTGACTTTC. Translated: CASSARGLGANVLTF.

V usage is TRBV28 and J usage is TRBJ1-5, with 7 nucleotides matching TRBD1. V dropped 6 bases and J dropped 7; count of bases not matched to a gene: 9. Germline loops: CDR1 MDHEN, CDR2 SYDVKM. The CDR3 consists of 14 residues. The chain's CDR3 is CASSPTGRGQPQHF. As DNA, the CDR3 is TGTGCCAGCAGCCCGACAGGGAGAGGGCAGCCCCAGCATTTT.

The V call is TRBV9, the J call TRBJ2-2; TRBD2 aligns across 8 bases. The CDR3 covers 15 residues. The ends lost 3 bases at V and 6 bases at J; junction bases unmatched: 7. Germline V CDR1 and CDR2: SGDLS, YYNGEE. The CDR3 loop reads CASSGLRGASGELFF. The CDR3 coding sequence is TGTGCCAGCAGCGGCCTGCGGGGGGCCTCCGGGGAGCTGTTTTTT.

This chain uses TRBV10-3 with TRBJ2-5, with D uncertain. The CDR3 is 10 amino acids. Germline V gene sequence: CDR1 ENHRY, CDR2 SYGVKD. Trimming took off 7 bases at V and 0 bases at J, with 0 bases between the two ends. CDR3 amino acids: CAINQETQYF. The CDR3 coding sequence is TGTGCCATCAACCAAGAGACCCAGTACTTC.

The chain links TRBV11-1 to TRBJ1-1; D unresolved. In germline, CDR1 is SGHAT, CDR2 FQDESV (reference sequence). The CDR3 spans 15 residues. Trimming took 2 bases from V and 3 from J, leaving 13 bases between them. Here the CDR3 DNA reads TGTGCCAGCAGCTTAAATTCCGTTGGGGACACTGAAGCTTTCTTT. As protein: CASSLNSVGDTEAFF.

The chain has TRBV5-4 and TRBJ2-3, with 14 bases fitting TRBD2. The ends lost 0 bases at V and 7 bases at J; junction bases unmatched: 10. The CDR3 runs to 18 residues. The germline V gene encodes CDR1 SGHNT and CDR2 YYREEE (reference sequence). The CDR3 region has the DNA TGTGCCAGCAGCTTGGCCCCGGAGACTAGCGGGGGGGTGAATACGCAGTATTTT. Residues: CASSLAPETSGGVNTQYF.

The chain joins TRBV19 to TRBJ1-1; D ambiguous. Trimming pared 7 bases from V and 4 bases from J, leaving 7 bases between. The CDR3 extends over 11 amino acids. From germline, CDR1 is LNHDA and CDR2 SQIVND (reference sequence). CDR3 in DNA: TGTGCCAGTATCGGCGGCACTGAAGCTTTCTTT. Its translation is CASIGGTEAFF.

The gene calls are TRBV7-3 and TRBJ2-6; D may be TRBD1 or TRBD2 (5 bases each). CDR3 length equals 17 residues. Between the trimmed V and J ends, which lost 5 bases and 2 bases, there was a span of 16 bases. Germline-derived CDR1 and CDR2 are SGHTA and FQGTGA. Written as DNA, the CDR3 is TGTGCCAGCAGCCCCCGGGACCTCACGGCTGGGGCCAACGTCCTGACTTTC. This translates into CASSPRDLTAGANVLTF.

The rearrangement links TRBV28 to TRBJ1-6; perhaps TRBD1 as D (5 bases). CDR3 size: 16 residues. Trimming left V 3 bases short and J 5 bases short, with 14 bases between. Germline-derived CDR1 and CDR2 are MDHEN and SYDVKM. CDR3 in amino acids: CASSFSLGRDNSPLHF. DNA of the CDR3: TGTGCCAGCAGTTTTTCCTTGGGACGGGATAATTCACCCCTCCACTTT. Complete variable domain (other parts from reference TRBV28 and TRBJ1-6): DVKVTQSSRYLVKRTGEKVFLECVQDMDHENMFWYRQDPGLGLRLIYFSYDVKMKEKGDIPEGYSVSREKKERFSLILESASTNQTSMYLCASSFSLGRDNSPLHFGNGTRLTVT.

The chain couples TRBV18 to TRBJ2-3; D is unclear. The CDR3 loop spans 14 amino acids. V was pared by 3 bases and J by 2 bases, with 9 bases between. Germline assignment: CDR1 KGHSH and CDR2 LQKENI. In DNA form, the CDR3 reads TGTGCCAGCTCACCCCTCGCCCCCACAGATACGCAGTATTTT. As protein: CASSPLAPTDTQYF.

This rearrangement joins TRBV7-7 to TRBJ2-5; the D gene is possibly TRBD1 (6 bases). The germline CDR1 and CDR2 sequences are SSHAT and FNYEAQ (reference sequence). CDR3 size: 14 residues. V was clipped by 5 bases and J by 3 bases, with 13 bases between them. The CDR3, as DNA: TGTGCCAGCAGCACCCCGGGACAAAAAGAGACCCAGTACTTC. Translated, it gives CASSTPGQKETQYF. Combining the CDR3 with reference TRBV7-7 and TRBJ2-5 gives the whole variable domain GAGVSQSPRYKVTKRGQDVTLRCDPISSHATLYWYQQALGQGPEFLTYFNYEAQPDKSGLPSDRFSAERPEGSISTLTIQRTEQRDSAMYRCASSTPGQKETQYFGPGTRLLVL.

Only a few counts were recorded for this clone. The V and J genes are TRBV5-1 and TRBJ1-5, with no clear D. Per the germline V gene, CDR1 is SGHRS and CDR2 is YFSETQ. Between the trimmed V and J ends, which lost 0 bases and 9 bases, there was a span of 10 bases. This CDR3 is 13 amino acids long. CDR3 in DNA: TGCGCCAGCAGCTTGGAGGGTGCGGGGCCCCAGCATTTT. Protein product: CASSLEGAGPQHF. Supplemented by reference TRBV5-1 and TRBJ1-5, the full variable domain reads KAGVTQTPRYLIKTRGQQVTLSCSPISGHRSVSWYQQTPGQGLQFLFEYFSETQRNKGNFPGRFSGRQFSNSRSEMNVSTLELGDSALYLCASSLEGAGPQHFGDGTRLSIL.

As DNA, the CDR3 is TGTGCCAGTAGTATAGGACAGGGAGCTTTCTTT. Its translation is CASSIGQGAFF. The chain couples TRBV19 to TRBJ1-1, with 7 bases aligning to TRBD1. The germline CDR1 and CDR2 sequences are LNHDA and SQIVND (reference sequence). Trimming removed 1 base from V and 10 bases from J; junction bases left unmatched: 0. The length of the CDR3 is 11 residues.

The chain joins TRBV7-9 to TRBJ1-5, with D hard to call. Trimming pared 4 bases from V and 3 bases from J, leaving 4 bases between. The CDR3 spans 12 residues. Germline values: CDR1 SEHNR, CDR2 FQNEAQ (reference sequence). The DNA of the CDR3 is TGTGCCAGCAGCTCCATCAATCAGCCCCAGCATTTT. It codes for CASSSINQPQHF.

The rearrangement links TRBV7-9 to TRBJ1-3; 8 nucleotides match TRBD1. Trimming cost V 5 bases and J 4 bases; bases outside gene matches: 7. Per germline, CDR1 SEHNR and CDR2 FQNEAQ (reference sequence). The CDR3 is 15 amino acids. The CDR3 DNA sequence: TGTGCCAGCAGCCAAAGGACAGGGCGAGGAAACACCATATATTTT. It yields the protein CASSQRTGRGNTIYF.

The V gene is TRBV30, the J gene TRBJ2-5; TRBD2 agrees at 7 bases. With V trimmed by 0 bases and J by 4 bases, 8 bases remained unmatched. Germline assignment: CDR1 GTSNPN and CDR2 SVGIG (reference sequence). The CDR3 loop spans 15 amino acids. CDR3 residues: CAWSVLASGIETQYF. The CDR3 DNA follows: TGTGCCTGGAGTGTACTAGCTAGCGGAATAGAGACCCAGTACTTC.

This chain links TRBV2 with TRBJ2-2; possible D gene TRBD2, 6 bases. With 4 bases removed from V and 1 base from J, the gap between germline ends came to 10 bases. Germline V gives CDR1 SNHLY, CDR2 FYNNEI. The CDR3 length is 15 residues. The DNA of the CDR3 is TGTGCCAGCAGTGTGCGGGGATTGAACACCGGGGAGCTGTTTTTT. Translating it yields CASSVRGLNTGELFF.

V is TRBV6-6 and J is TRBJ2-7; D might be TRBD1 (5 bases). V shed 8 bases and J shed 0 bases, with 5 bases lying between them. Germline CDR1 reads MNHNY; CDR2 reads SVGAGI (reference sequence). This CDR3 has 11 amino acids. This chain's CDR3 is CASGASYEQYF. In nucleotides, the CDR3 is TGTGCCAGCGGGGCCTCCTACGAGCAGTACTTC.